This T cell receptor beta chain was recovered during a study of CD8 T cell repertoires and HIV-1 epitope variants. Study in general: Each of Twenty-five Gag and Nef epitope peptides stimulated a separate culture.

Germline V gene lookup returns CDR1 MRHNA and CDR2 SNTAGT. V lost 10 bases and J 6 bases, leaving 13 bases between the germline ends. The CDR3 contains 12 residues. Regarding this clone: The antigen remains undetermined.

Method: immunoSEQ multiplex PCR; TCRdb's copy keeps in-frame clones and lacks some. This sample has roughly 5,000 clones, with around 63% found just once. This chain uses TRBV6-4 with TRBJ2-1; D call uncertain. Material for sequencing was cultured CD8+ T cells derived from PBMCs. The receptor was derived from a male donor with HIV. The CDR3 sequence: CATKAPGNEQFF. CDR3 bases: TGTGCCACCAAGGCCCCGGGCAATGAGCAGTTCTTC.